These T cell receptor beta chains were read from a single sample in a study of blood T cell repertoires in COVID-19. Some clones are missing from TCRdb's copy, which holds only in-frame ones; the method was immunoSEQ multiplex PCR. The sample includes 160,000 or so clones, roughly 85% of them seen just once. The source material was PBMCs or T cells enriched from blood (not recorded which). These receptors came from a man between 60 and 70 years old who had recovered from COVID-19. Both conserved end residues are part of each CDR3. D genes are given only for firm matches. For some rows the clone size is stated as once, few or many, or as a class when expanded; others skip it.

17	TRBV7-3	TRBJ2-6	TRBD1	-	TGTGCCAGCAGCCTTAGGACAGGGGGAACGGGGGCCAACGTCCTGACTTTC	CASSLRTGGTGANVLTF
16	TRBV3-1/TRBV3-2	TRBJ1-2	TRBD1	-	TGTGCCAGCAGCCTCCTTTCGACAGGGGGGGACTATGGCTACACCTTC	CASSLLSTGGDYGYTF
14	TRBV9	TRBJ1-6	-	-	TGTGCCAGCAGCGTCGGCGGGGGTAATTCACCCCTCCACTTT	CASSVGGGNSPLHF
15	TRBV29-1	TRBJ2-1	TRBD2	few	TGCAGCGTGGGGATCAGTAGCGGGGAATACAATGAGCAGTTCTTC	CSVGISSGEYNEQFF
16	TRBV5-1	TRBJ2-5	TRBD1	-	TGCGCCAGCAGCTCCGGCCTGGACAGGGGGCAAGAGACCCAGTACTTC	CASSSGLDRGQETQYF
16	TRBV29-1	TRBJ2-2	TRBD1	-	TGCAGCGTTTTAGGGCAAGGGGACAGGGCCACCGGGGAGCTGTTTTTT	CSVLGQGDRATGELFF
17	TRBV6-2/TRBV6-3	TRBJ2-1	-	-	TGTGCCAGCAGTCAATCGTTATTCGGTGAGTCCTACAATGAGCAGTTCTTC	CASSQSLFGESYNEQFF
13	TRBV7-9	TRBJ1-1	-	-	TGTGCCAGCAGCTCGACACTGAACACTGAAGCTTTCTTT	CASSSTLNTEAFF
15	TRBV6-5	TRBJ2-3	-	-	TGTGCCAGCACCCAAGTGGACAGTAGCACAGATACGCAGTATTTT	CASTQVDSSTDTQYF
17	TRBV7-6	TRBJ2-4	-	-	TGTGCCAGCAGTCTCGGTTTGGGCGCCCAGGGCAAAAACATTCAGTACTTC	CASSLGLGAQGKNIQYF
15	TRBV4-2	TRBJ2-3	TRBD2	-	TGTGCCAGCAGCCAGGCCGGGGGGTCGGAAGATACGCAGTATTTT	CASSQAGGSEDTQYF
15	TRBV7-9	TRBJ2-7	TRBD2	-	TGTGCCAGCAGCTTAGCCGGGACTAGCGGGAGAAGAGGGTACTTC	CASSLAGTSGRRGYF
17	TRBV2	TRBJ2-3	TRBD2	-	TGTGCCAGCAGTGAATGGGGCGGGGGGAACGGCACAGATACGCAGTATTTT	CASSEWGGGNGTDTQYF